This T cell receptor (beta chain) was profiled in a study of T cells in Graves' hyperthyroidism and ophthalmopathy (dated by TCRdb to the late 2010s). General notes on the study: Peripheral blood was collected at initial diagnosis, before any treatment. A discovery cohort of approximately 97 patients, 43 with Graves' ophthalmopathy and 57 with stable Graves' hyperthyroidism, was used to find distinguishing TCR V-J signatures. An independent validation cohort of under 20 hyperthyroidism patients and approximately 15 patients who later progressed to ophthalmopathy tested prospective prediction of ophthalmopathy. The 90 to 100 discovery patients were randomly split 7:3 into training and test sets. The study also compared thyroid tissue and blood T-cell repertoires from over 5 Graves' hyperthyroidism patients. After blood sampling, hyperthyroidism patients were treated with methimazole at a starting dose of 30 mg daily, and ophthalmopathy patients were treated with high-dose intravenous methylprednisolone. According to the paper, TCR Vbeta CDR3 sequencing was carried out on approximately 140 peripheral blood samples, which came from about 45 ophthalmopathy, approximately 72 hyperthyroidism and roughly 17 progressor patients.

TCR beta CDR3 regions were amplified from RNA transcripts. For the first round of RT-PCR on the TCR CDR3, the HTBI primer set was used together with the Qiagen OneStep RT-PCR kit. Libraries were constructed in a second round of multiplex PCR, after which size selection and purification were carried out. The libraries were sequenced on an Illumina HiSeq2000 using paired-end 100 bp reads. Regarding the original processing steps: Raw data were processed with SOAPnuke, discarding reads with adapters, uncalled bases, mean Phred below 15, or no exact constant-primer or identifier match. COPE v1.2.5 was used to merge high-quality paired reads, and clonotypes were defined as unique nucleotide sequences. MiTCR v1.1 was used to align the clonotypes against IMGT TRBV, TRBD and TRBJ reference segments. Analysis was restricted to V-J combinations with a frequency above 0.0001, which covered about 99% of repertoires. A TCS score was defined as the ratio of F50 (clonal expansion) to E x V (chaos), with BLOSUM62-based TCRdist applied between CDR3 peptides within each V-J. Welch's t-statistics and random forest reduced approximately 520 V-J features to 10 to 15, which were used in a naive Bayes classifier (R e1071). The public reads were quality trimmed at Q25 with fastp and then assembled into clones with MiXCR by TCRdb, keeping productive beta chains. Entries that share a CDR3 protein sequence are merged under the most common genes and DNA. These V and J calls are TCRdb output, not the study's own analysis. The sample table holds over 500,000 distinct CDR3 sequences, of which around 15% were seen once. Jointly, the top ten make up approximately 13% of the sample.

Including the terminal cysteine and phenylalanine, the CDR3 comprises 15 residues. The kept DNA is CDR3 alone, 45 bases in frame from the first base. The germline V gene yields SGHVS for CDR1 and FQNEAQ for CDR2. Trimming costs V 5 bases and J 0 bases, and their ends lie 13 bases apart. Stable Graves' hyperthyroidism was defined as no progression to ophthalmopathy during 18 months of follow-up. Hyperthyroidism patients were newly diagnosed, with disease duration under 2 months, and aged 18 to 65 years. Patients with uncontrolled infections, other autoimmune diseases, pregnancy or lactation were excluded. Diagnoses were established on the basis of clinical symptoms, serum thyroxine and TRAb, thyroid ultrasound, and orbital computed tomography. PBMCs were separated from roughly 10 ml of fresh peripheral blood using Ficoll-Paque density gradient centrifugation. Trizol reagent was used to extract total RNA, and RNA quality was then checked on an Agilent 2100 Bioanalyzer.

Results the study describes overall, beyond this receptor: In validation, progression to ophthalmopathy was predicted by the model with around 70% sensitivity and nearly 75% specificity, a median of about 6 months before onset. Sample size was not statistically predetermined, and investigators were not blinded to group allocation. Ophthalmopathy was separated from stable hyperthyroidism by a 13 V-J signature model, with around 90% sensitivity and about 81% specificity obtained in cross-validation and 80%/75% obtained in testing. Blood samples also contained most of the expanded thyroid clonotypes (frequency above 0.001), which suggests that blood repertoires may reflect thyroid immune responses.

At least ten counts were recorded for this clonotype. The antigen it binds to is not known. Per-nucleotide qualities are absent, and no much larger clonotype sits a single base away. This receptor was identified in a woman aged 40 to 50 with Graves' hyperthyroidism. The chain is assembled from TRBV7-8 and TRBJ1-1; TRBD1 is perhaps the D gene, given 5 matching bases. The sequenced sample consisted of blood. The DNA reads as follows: TGTGCCAGCAGCCCCTGGGAGGGGATGAACACTGAAGCTTTCTTT. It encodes CASSPWEGMNTEAFF.